This T cell receptor beta chain originates from a study of blood T cell repertoires in COVID-19. Study-level background: The United States, Italy and Spain supplied acute and convalescent COVID-19 samples. Sample material is recorded as cDNA or gDNA derived from T cells, B-cell-depleted T cells, or PBMCs.

Original analysis: Reference gene primers were amplified, and this amplification served to estimate nucleated cell counts. The repertoire was sequenced with immunoSEQ multiplex PCR; TCRdb's copy has only in-frame clones and lacks some. Clone size and V and J calls were adopted from that table, with D and trimming inferred from the DNA. Of around 26,000 clones in the sample, over 90% were seen once. The germline gives CDR1 LNHDA, CDR2 SQIVND (reference sequence). With V trimmed by 6 bases and J by 3 bases, 11 bases remained unmatched. CDR3 length: 16 amino acids. The source material was peripheral blood. The clonotype comes from a human donor in a cohort sampled during active COVID-19. V and J are TRBV19 and TRBJ2-7; TRBD1 matches 10 bases. The CDR3 region has the DNA TGTGCCAGTAGGCTAAGACCGGGACAGGGGAACTACGAGCAGTACTTC. It encodes CASRLRPGQGNYEQYF.